Each of the 11 T cell receptor beta chains below was sequenced from the same sample in a study of blood T cells in healthy people across ages. A second PCR of 7 to 11 cycles used a sample-barcoded 5' primer and a J-beta primer mix. Using its own MiXCR run on the 5' RACE reads, TCRdb lists one record per CDR3 protein. The sample shows nearly 800,000 distinct CDR3 sequences, around 50% of them seen only once. Material: blood. Receptors were obtained from a man in his forties in good health.

This clonotype was seen repeatedly, ten times or more. One junction end disagrees with the germline gene, perhaps due to a read error. The chain has TRBV5-1 and TRBJ2-1; TRBD1 aligns across 11 bases. Germline loops: CDR1 SGHRS, CDR2 YFSETQ. CDR3 length equals 13 residues. CDR3: CASRLDRGHEQFF. The DNA of the CDR3 is TGCGCCAGCAGGTTGGACAGGGGGCATGAGCAGTTCTTC.

This clonotype has at least ten counts. This chain links TRBV3-1 with TRBJ2-5; D remains unclear. The ends were cut back, 0 bases at V and 4 bases at J, with 0 bases in the middle. CDR1 is LGHDT and CDR2 is YNNKEL in the germline V gene (reference sequence). This CDR3 spans 11 amino acids. CDR3 protein: CASSQEETQYF. CDR3 nucleotide sequence: TGTGCCAGCAGCCAAGAAGAGACCCAGTACTTC.

V is TRBV6-2 or TRBV6-3 and J is TRBJ2-7; TRBD1 is a possible D gene (5 bases). Trimming removed 5 bases at V and 5 bases at J, with 16 bases between. The CDR3 is 14 amino acids. The germline V gene has CDR1 MNHEY and CDR2 SVGEGT. The CDR3 sequence is CASSTPGSANEQYF. For the CDR3, the DNA is TGTGCCAGCAGTACCCCAGGGTCAGCCAACGAGCAGTACTTC.

This chain's CDR3 is CASSLFAGEQFF. CDR3 DNA: TGTGCCAGCAGCTTATTCGCGGGGGAGCAGTTCTTC. This chain connects TRBV7-2 to TRBJ2-1, with a tentative D call TRBD2 (6 bases). Trimming took 2 bases from V and 10 from J, leaving 9 bases between them. There are 12 residues in the CDR3. The germline V gene encodes CDR1 SGHTA and CDR2 FQGNSA.

The chain has TRBV25-1 and TRBJ2-5, with D unclear. Germline V gene data show CDR1 as MGHDK and CDR2 as SYGVNS. The CDR3 is 10 residues long. V lost 4 bases, J lost 11 bases, and 8 bases lay in between. The CDR3 nucleotides read TGTGCCAGCAGTGCGGTAGAGCAGTACTTC. Its translation is CASSAVEQYF.

With respect to this clonotype: Possible read error: a much larger clone is one base away. This chain links TRBV11-1 with TRBJ2-5; 9 bases are shared with TRBD1. The CDR3 spans 15 residues. The germline gives CDR1 SGHAT, CDR2 FQDESV (reference sequence). J gave up 11 bases and V 1 base, and 11 bases lay outside the gene matches. This CDR3 is CASSLDGQGSYVQYF. The CDR3 DNA is TGTGCCAGCAGCTTAGACGGACAGGGGTCCTACGTGCAGTACTTC.

The rearrangement links TRBV6-5 to TRBJ2-7; maybe TRBD2 (5 bases). Per germline, CDR1 MNHEY and CDR2 SVGAGI. The V gene lost 5 bases and the J gene lost 0 bases, with 11 bases spanning the gap. The CDR3 contains 14 residues. The CDR3 is CASSTRAVSYEQYF. The CDR3 DNA reads as TGTGCCAGCAGTACTCGAGCGGTCTCCTACGAGCAGTACTTC.

The chain uses TRBV6-5 and TRBJ1-2; D not certain. Germline values: CDR1 MNHEY, CDR2 SVGAGI. The CDR3 covers 15 residues. Trimming pared 4 bases from V and 0 bases from J, leaving 12 bases between. The DNA of the CDR3 is TGTGCCAGCAGTTCCTTGCCTACTACTAACTATGGCTACACCTTC. Translating gives CASSSLPTTNYGYTF.

The V gene is TRBV12-3 or TRBV12-4, the J gene TRBJ1-1; D gene ambiguous. Trimming cost V 3 bases and J 10 bases, with 9 bases left between them. CDR3 size: 11 residues. DNA of the CDR3: TGTGCCAGCAGTTTCGGTAGGACAGCTTTCTTT. This encodes CASSFGRTAFF.

There are a few counts of this clonotype. This rearrangement joins TRBV7-8 to TRBJ2-7; weak D call: TRBD2 (5 bases). Per germline, CDR1 SGHVS and CDR2 FQNEAQ. The V end lost 5 bases, the J end lost 7 bases, and 18 bases lay between the germline ends. This CDR3 contains 14 residues. CDR3 sequence (DNA): TGTGCCAGCAGCCCAGATTCGGCTAGCCTAGAGCAGTACTTC. Its translation: CASSPDSASLEQYF. Looking up the rest from reference TRBV7-8 and TRBJ2-7 gives the full variable domain: GAGVSQSPRYKVAKRGQDVALRCDPISGHVSLFWYQQALGQGPEFLTYFQNEAQLDKSGLPSDRFFAERPEGSVSTLKIQRTQQEDSAVYLCASSPDSASLEQYFGPGTRLTVT.

The chain joins TRBV7-2 to TRBJ1-2, with D uncertain. Trimming cost V 7 bases and J 1 base, with 10 bases left between them. Germline CDR1 is SGHTA and CDR2 is FQGNSA. This CDR3 is 13 amino acids long. CDR3 sequence: CASTRAYNYGYTF. As DNA, the CDR3 is TGTGCCAGCACCCGGGCGTATAACTATGGCTACACCTTC.